These 7 T cell receptor beta chains share one sample of origin, sequenced in a study of blood T cell repertoires in COVID-19. TCRdb's copy holds only in-frame clones and misses some; the assay was immunoSEQ multiplex PCR. The profile shows approximately 16,000 clones, approximately 86% of them singletons. The sequenced sample was peripheral blood. The receptors here all came from a human donor in a cohort sampled during active COVID-19.

This chain links TRBV4-3 with TRBJ1-1; 8 nucleotides line up with TRBD1. V gave up 1 base and J gave up 4 bases; unmatched junction bases: 2. The CDR3 spans 14 residues. From germline, CDR1 is LGHNA and CDR2 YSLEER. CDR3 region: CASSQADRATEAFF. CDR3 bases: TGCGCCAGCAGCCAAGCGGACAGGGCCACTGAAGCTTTCTTT.

This sequence joins TRBV7-2 and TRBJ2-1, with 7 bases that match TRBD2. Losses at the gene ends were 5 bases for V and 5 bases for J; bases not matched to a gene: 6. The CDR3 sequence is 14 residues long. Germline V gene sequence: CDR1 SGHTA, CDR2 FQGNSA. In DNA form, the CDR3 reads TGTGCCAGCAGCCCAGCGGGGCGAGACAATGAGCAGTTCTTC. Its translation is CASSPAGRDNEQFF.

The chain links TRBV18 to TRBJ1-6; TRBD1 matches at 8 bases. There are 17 residues in the CDR3. V shed 3 bases, J shed 4 bases, and the junction held 8 bases outside the gene matches. Germline CDR1 KGHSH, CDR2 LQKENI. CDR3 residues: CASSPQTGERYNSPLHF. For the CDR3, the DNA is TGTGCCAGCTCACCTCAGACAGGGGAAAGGTATAATTCACCCCTCCACTTT.

The table lists this clone with a count of one. This chain links TRBV5-1 with TRBJ2-1; TRBD2 matches at 7 bases. V dropped 1 base and J dropped 9; count of bases not matched to a gene: 4. The V gene's germline CDR1 is SGHRS and CDR2 YFSETQ. The CDR3 is 13 amino acids. CDR3 sequence reads: CASSLSWGGEQFF. The CDR3 bases are TGCGCCAGCAGCTTGAGTTGGGGGGGTGAGCAGTTCTTC. The whole variable domain, remainder taken from reference TRBV5-1 and TRBJ2-1, is KAGVTQTPRYLIKTRGQQVTLSCSPISGHRSVSWYQQTPGQGLQFLFEYFSETQRNKGNFPGRFSGRQFSNSRSEMNVSTLELGDSALYLCASSLSWGGEQFFGPGTRLTVL.

The chain is built from TRBV2 and TRBJ1-1; D gene unclear. V was shortened by 2 bases and J by 10 bases, with 17 bases between the two germline ends. Germline V gene data show CDR1 as SNHLY and CDR2 as FYNNEI. This CDR3 is built from 14 residues. The DNA of the CDR3 is TGTGCCAGCAGTGAAAGCTCCTCGGCTGAGGGAGCTTTCTTT. Encoded protein: CASSESSSAEGAFF.

The rearrangement links TRBV27 to TRBJ1-6; D is unclear. CDR3 length: 15 amino acids. With 6 bases removed from V and 0 bases from J, the gap between germline ends came to 9 bases. From germline, CDR1 is MNHEY and CDR2 SMNVEV (reference sequence). This chain's CDR3 is CASRVLSSYNSPLHF. The CDR3 region has the DNA TGTGCCAGCAGGGTCCTGAGCTCCTATAATTCACCCCTCCACTTT.

This clone was counted a few times. The genes are TRBV7-2 and TRBJ2-3; TRBD2 might be the D (7 bases). Trimming took off 5 bases at V and 1 base at J, with 16 bases between the two ends. The CDR3 is 16 amino acids. From germline, CDR1 is SGHTA and CDR2 FQGNSA. CDR3 coding DNA: TGTGCCAGCAGCCCAGGGAGGGGGGCCGGCACAGATACGCAGTATTTT. Translating it yields CASSPGRGAGTDTQYF.